The 14 T cell receptor beta chains below were found in one sample sequenced in a study of blood T cell repertoires in COVID-19. Assay: immunoSEQ multiplex PCR; the TCRdb copy retains only in-frame clones and omits some. Of some 400,000 clones in the sample, roughly 90% were seen once. Sequenced material: PBMCs or T cells enriched from blood (not recorded which). The source of these receptors is a woman aged 40 to 50 who had been exposed to COVID-19.

The chain carries TRBV11-1 and TRBJ2-5; D call uncertain. Per germline, CDR1 SGHAT and CDR2 FQDESV (reference sequence). V gave up 1 base and J gave up 5 bases, with 5 bases separating them. This CDR3 comprises 12 residues. CDR3 residues: CASSLDSETQYF. In DNA, the CDR3 is TGTGCCAGCAGCTTAGACTCTGAGACCCAGTACTTC.

V is TRBV11-2 and J is TRBJ2-7; no firm D call. Trimming pared 1 base from V and 0 bases from J, leaving 10 bases between. The CDR3 is 15 amino acids. Germline V gene sequence: CDR1 SGHAT, CDR2 FQNNGV. For the CDR3, the DNA is TGTGCCAGCAGCTTAGTTTCAGGAATCTCCTACGAGCAGTACTTC. Translated, it gives CASSLVSGISYEQYF.

V gene TRBV27 combines with J gene TRBJ1-2; D may be TRBD1 (5 bases). The CDR3 loop spans 13 amino acids. The V and J ends lost 3 bases and 4 bases respectively, with 9 bases between them. CDR1 and CDR2 (germline): MNHEY, SMNVEV (reference sequence). The CDR3 sequence: CASSLGGGYGYTF. CDR3 DNA: TGTGCCAGCAGTTTGGGGGGAGGCTATGGCTACACCTTC.

This clone was seen a few times. The junction does not match germline at one end; this may be a read error. The V and J genes are TRBV7-7 and TRBJ2-1; possible D gene TRBD1, 6 bases. Per the germline V gene, CDR1 is SSHAT and CDR2 is FNYEAQ (reference sequence). This CDR3 spans 14 amino acids. The DNA of the CDR3 is TGTGCTAGCAGCCCCCAGGGCCCCAGGGGTGAGCAGTTCTTC. Translating it yields CASSPQGPRGEQFF.

The chain is built from TRBV5-1 and TRBJ2-1, with TRBD1 matching over 7 bases. CDR1 is SGHRS, CDR2 YFSETQ, per germline. V shed 0 bases and J 1 base; nucleotides not matched to a gene: 4. The CDR3 has 16 amino acids. CDR3 sequence (DNA): TGCGCCAGCAGCTTGGATGGCAGGGGGTCCTACAATGAGCAGTTCTTC. Translated: CASSLDGRGSYNEQFF.

This clone showed up just a few times. This chain links TRBV3-1 (or the pseudogene TRBV3-2) with TRBJ1-1; D is uncertain. From germline, CDR1 is LGHDT and CDR2 YNNKEL (reference sequence). This CDR3 comprises 18 residues. Trimming shortened V by 7 bases and J by 1 base, and 25 bases separated the two germline ends. CDR3 nucleotides: TGTGCCAGCACCCCATTCGACACTGTCGTCCGTAGGAACACTGAAGCTTTCTTT. It encodes CASTPFDTVVRRNTEAFF.

The chain links TRBV25-1 to TRBJ1-6; 7 positions agree with TRBD1. CDR1 is MGHDK and CDR2 is SYGVNS in the germline V gene. V lost 4 bases to trimming and J lost 9 bases; unmatched junction nucleotides: 9. The CDR3 covers 15 residues. The CDR3 region has the DNA TGTGCCAGCAGTGCGCCGACAGGGTTAACTTCACCCCTCCACTTT. Translation: CASSAPTGLTSPLHF.

V and J are TRBV3-1 (or the pseudogene TRBV3-2) and TRBJ1-2; no reliable D call. The ends were cut back, 1 base at V and 4 bases at J, with 10 bases in the middle. The germline V gene encodes CDR1 LGHDT and CDR2 YNNKEL (reference sequence). This CDR3 spans 14 amino acids. The CDR3 here is CASSQALSSYGYTF. The DNA for the CDR3 is TGTGCCAGCAGCCAAGCCCTCTCGTCCTATGGCTACACCTTC.

This chain joins TRBV6-2 or TRBV6-3 and TRBJ2-7; D is possibly TRBD2 (5 bases). V lost 6 bases, J lost 0 bases, and 12 bases lay in between. CDR3 length: 14 amino acids. CDR1 is MNHEY and CDR2 is SVGEGT in the germline V gene. CDR3 residues: CASSGLWGSYEQYF. The CDR3 coding sequence is TGTGCCAGCAGCGGACTGTGGGGCTCCTACGAGCAGTACTTC.

The chain uses TRBV5-4 and TRBJ2-5; 8 nucleotides line up with TRBD1. Germline CDR1 SGHNT, CDR2 YYREEE (reference sequence). After removal of 3 bases from V and 2 bases from J, the junction contained 3 bases not matched to a gene. The CDR3 spans 14 residues. The CDR3 sequence: CASSSRQGQETQYF. For the CDR3, the DNA is TGTGCCAGCAGCTCCCGACAGGGGCAAGAGACCCAGTACTTC.

This chain links TRBV30 with TRBJ2-7; unclear D gene. From germline, CDR1 is GTSNPN and CDR2 SVGIG (reference sequence). This CDR3 region has 13 residues. V was pared by 0 bases and J by 5 bases, with 11 bases between. CDR3: CAWSVNTYNEQYF. The CDR3, as DNA: TGTGCCTGGAGTGTAAACACGTATAACGAGCAGTACTTC.

To note about this clone: This sample includes further DNA sequences coding for the same CDR3. This rearrangement joins TRBV7-3 to TRBJ2-2; 8 bases are shared with TRBD2. Germline trimming cut 4 bases from V and 7 bases from J; bases unmatched to any gene: 5. This CDR3 has 14 amino acids. From germline, CDR1 is SGHTA and CDR2 FQGTGA. CDR3 sequence (DNA): TGTGCCAGCAGCTCCGGACTAGCAGGCGGGGAGCTGTTTTTT. Its translation is CASSSGLAGGELFF.

The rearrangement links TRBV7-9 to TRBJ1-5, with 10 bases matching TRBD1. The CDR3 is 15 amino acids. J gave up 3 bases and V 3 bases, and 2 bases lay outside the gene matches. In germline, CDR1 is SEHNR, CDR2 FQNEAQ (reference sequence). DNA for the CDR3: TGTGCCAGCAGCTTGGGGACAGGGGCCAATCAGCCCCAGCATTTT. Encoded protein: CASSLGTGANQPQHF.

V usage is TRBV5-6 and J usage is TRBJ1-3; D perhaps matches TRBD1 (6 bases). The germline V gene encodes CDR1 SGHDT and CDR2 YYEEEE. The CDR3 loop spans 16 amino acids. The V end lost 4 bases, the J end lost 3 bases, and 17 bases lay between the germline ends. This CDR3 reads CASSALDRTFGNTIYF. In DNA, the CDR3 is TGTGCCAGCAGCGCGCTCGACAGGACGTTTGGAAACACCATATATTTT. Together with reference TRBV5-6 and TRBJ1-3, the CDR3 gives the full variable domain: DAGVTQSPTHLIKTRGQQVTLRCSPKSGHDTVSWYQQALGQGPQFIFQYYEEEERQRGNFPDRFSGHQFPNYSSELNVNALLLGDSALYLCASSALDRTFGNTIYFGEGSWLTVV.